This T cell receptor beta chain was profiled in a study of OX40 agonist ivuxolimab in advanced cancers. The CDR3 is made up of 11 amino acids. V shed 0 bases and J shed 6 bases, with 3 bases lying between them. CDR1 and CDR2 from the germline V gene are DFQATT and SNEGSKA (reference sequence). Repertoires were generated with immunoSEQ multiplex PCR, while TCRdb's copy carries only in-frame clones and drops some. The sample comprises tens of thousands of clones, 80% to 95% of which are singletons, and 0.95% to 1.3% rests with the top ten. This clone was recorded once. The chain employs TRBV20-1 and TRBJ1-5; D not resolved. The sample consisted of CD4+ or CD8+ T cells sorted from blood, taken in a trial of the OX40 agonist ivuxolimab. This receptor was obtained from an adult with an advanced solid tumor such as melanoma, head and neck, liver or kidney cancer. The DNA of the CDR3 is TGCAGTGCTAGAGAGGGTCAGCCCCAGCATTTT. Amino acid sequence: CSAREGQPQHF.